Presented here are 20 T cell receptor beta chains from one specimen sequenced in a study of cytotoxic CD8 clonotypes in ibrutinib-treated CLL. This table comes from immunoSEQ multiplex PCR, and its TCRdb copy is limited to in-frame clones, with some not included. Of around 140,000 clones listed, roughly 88% are singletons. This sample comprised PBMCs, obtained after 24 months of ibrutinib treatment. The origin of the receptors is a human donor with chronic lymphocytic leukemia.

The table lists this clone with a few counts. This chain joins TRBV7-2 and TRBJ1-2, with TRBD1 matching 9 bases. The CDR3 loop spans 14 amino acids. The germline CDR1 and CDR2 sequences are SGHTA and FQGNSA. Trimming cost V 5 bases and J 6 bases; bases outside gene matches: 7. In DNA form, the CDR3 reads TGTGCCAGCAGCAGCTGGACAGGGGTCGATGGCTACACCTTC. Residues: CASSSWTGVDGYTF. The entire variable domain, with the rest obtained from reference TRBV7-2 and TRBJ1-2, is as follows: GAGVSQSPSNKVTEKGKDVELRCDPISGHTALYWYRQSLGQGLEFLIYFQGNSAPDKSGLPSDRFSAERTGGSVSTLTIQRTQQEDSAVYLCASSSWTGVDGYTFGSGTRLTVV.

This clone has only a few counts. The chain uses TRBV15 and TRBJ1-1; D is ambiguous. Germline CDR1 LNHNV, CDR2 YYDKDF (reference sequence). Between the trimmed V and J ends, which lost 0 bases and 0 bases, there was a span of 8 bases. The CDR3 runs 15 residues. CDR3 nucleotides: TGTGCCACCAGCAGAGATCTGGGGTTGAACACTGAAGCTTTCTTT. This encodes CATSRDLGLNTEAFF.

V and J are TRBV5-1 and TRBJ1-2; D is undetermined. Germline CDR1 reads SGHRS; CDR2 reads YFSETQ. Deletions cut 7 bases from V and 8 bases from J, with 15 bases between. The CDR3 is 12 residues long. CDR3 in DNA: TGCGCCAGCCGCGGGGTCAACTCCGGCTACACCTTC. As protein: CASRGVNSGYTF.

The chain uses TRBV27 and TRBJ2-7, with 11 bases that match TRBD1. Germline V gene data show CDR1 as MNHEY and CDR2 as SMNVEV (reference sequence). The CDR3 has 15 residues. With 3 bases clipped from V and 0 bases from J, the junction kept 1 base outside the gene matches. The CDR3 protein is CASSFGQGASYEQYF. In DNA, the CDR3 is TGTGCCAGCAGTTTTGGACAGGGGGCCTCCTACGAGCAGTACTTC.

This chain connects TRBV7-3 to TRBJ2-3; D remains ambiguous. Germline lookup yields CDR1 SGHTA and CDR2 FQGTGA. The CDR3 has 17 residues. V gave up 5 bases and J gave up 6 bases, with 24 bases separating them. The CDR3 nucleotides read TGTGCCAGCAGCCCCCAACCCCTAAGTTTGGGAACGGATACGCAGTATTTT. Translation: CASSPQPLSLGTDTQYF.

The gene calls are TRBV28 and TRBJ1-2; a possible D gene is TRBD1 (5 bases). V lost 7 bases and J lost 1, with 10 bases in between. CDR1 is MDHEN and CDR2 is SYDVKM in the germline V gene. The CDR3 length is 13 residues. The CDR3 nucleotides are TGTGCCAGCACCCCGCAGGGTAACTATGGCTACACCTTC. This codes for CASTPQGNYGYTF.

This chain uses TRBV7-6 with TRBJ1-2; TRBD1 might be the D (6 bases). CDR3 length equals 17 residues. CDR1 and CDR2 (germline): SGHVS, FNYEAQ. V was shortened by 7 bases and J by 1 base, with 22 bases between the two germline ends. The CDR3 loop is CASTPQGPSNNNYGYTF. Written as DNA, the CDR3 is TGTGCCAGCACCCCCCAGGGGCCGTCAAACAATAACTATGGCTACACCTTC.

The count of this clone is one. The chain is built from TRBV19 and TRBJ2-7; possibly TRBD2 for D (5 bases). V was pared by 6 bases and J by 1 base, with 19 bases between. CDR1 is LNHDA and CDR2 is SQIVND in the germline V gene (reference sequence). The CDR3 loop spans 16 amino acids. CDR3 DNA: TGTGCCAGTAGCAAAACGGGCGCGGGCGAATCCTACGAGCAGTACTTC. Its translation: CASSKTGAGESYEQYF.

This clone has just one count. The chain combines TRBV6-5 with TRBJ1-2; no clear D. CDR1 and CDR2 (germline): MNHEY, SVGAGI. Trimming removed 6 bases at V and 6 bases at J, with 14 bases between. The CDR3 is made up of 13 amino acids. The CDR3 spells CASSPRAPNGYTF. The CDR3 bases are TGTGCCAGCAGCCCCCGGGCCCCAAATGGCTACACCTTC.

The chain carries TRBV28 and TRBJ1-4, with 10 bases fitting TRBD1. The CDR3 extends over 16 amino acids. Germline-derived CDR1 and CDR2 are MDHEN and SYDVKM. Trimming cost V 3 bases and J 7 bases; bases outside gene matches: 8. CDR3 DNA: TGTGCCAGCAGTTTCCGACAGGGGGCGCGCGGTGAAAAACTGTTTTTT. Amino acid sequence: CASSFRQGARGEKLFF. Looking up the rest from reference TRBV28 and TRBJ1-4 gives the full variable domain: DVKVTQSSRYLVKRTGEKVFLECVQDMDHENMFWYRQDPGLGLRLIYFSYDVKMKEKGDIPEGYSVSREKKERFSLILESASTNQTSMYLCASSFRQGARGEKLFFGSGTQLSVL.

The chain carries TRBV7-2 and TRBJ1-3; the match to TRBD1 covers 9 bases. J was trimmed by 0 bases and V by 3 bases; bases with no gene match: 6. Looked up from germline, CDR1 is SGHTA and CDR2 is FQGNSA. The CDR3 has 17 amino acids. The CDR3 loop reads CASSFPGTGFSGNTIYF. In DNA, the CDR3 is TGTGCCAGCAGCTTCCCCGGGACAGGGTTCTCTGGAAACACCATATATTTT.

The chain couples TRBV7-8 to TRBJ2-1; D uncertain. There are 16 residues in the CDR3. Germline V gene data show CDR1 as SGHVS and CDR2 as FQNEAQ. Trimming cost V 1 base and J 0 bases, with 10 bases left between them. The CDR3 region is CASSLDPYSSYNEQFF. The CDR3 DNA is TGTGCCAGCAGCTTAGATCCCTATAGCTCCTACAATGAGCAGTTCTTC. Filled out from reference TRBV7-8 and TRBJ2-1, the complete variable domain reads GAGVSQSPRYKVAKRGQDVALRCDPISGHVSLFWYQQALGQGPEFLTYFQNEAQLDKSGLPSDRFFAERPEGSVSTLKIQRTQQEDSAVYLCASSLDPYSSYNEQFFGPGTRLTVL.

This clone was detected only a few times. The rearrangement uses TRBV4-2 and TRBJ1-6; D ambiguous. Germline CDR1 LGHNA, CDR2 YNFKEQ. The CDR3 extends over 13 amino acids. Trimming took off 2 bases at V and 7 bases at J, with 6 bases between the two ends. The CDR3 is CASSQNRNSPLHF. CDR3 bases: TGTGCCAGCAGCCAAAACAGAAATTCACCCCTCCACTTT.

There are a few counts of this clone. The rearrangement joins TRBV19 to TRBJ1-6; 9 bases map to TRBD1. Per the germline V gene, CDR1 is LNHDA and CDR2 is SQIVND (reference sequence). With V trimmed by 5 bases and J by 9 bases, 5 bases remained unmatched. The CDR3 runs 14 residues. The CDR3 DNA sequence: TGTGCCAGTAGTCCCACAGGGGGCGCTTCACCCCTCCACTTT. This encodes CASSPTGGASPLHF.

The rearrangement links TRBV27 to TRBJ2-5, with a tentative D call TRBD2 (5 bases). V lost 3 bases to trimming and J lost 4 bases, with 18 bases between them. The CDR3 runs 16 residues. The germline V gene encodes CDR1 MNHEY and CDR2 SMNVEV (reference sequence). This chain's CDR3 is CASSFRPPKGAETQYF. In DNA form, the CDR3 reads TGTGCCAGCAGTTTCCGGCCCCCCAAGGGAGCAGAGACCCAGTACTTC.

This chain connects TRBV2 to TRBJ2-1; D is undetermined. The CDR3 length is 10 residues. V lost 9 bases to trimming and J lost 5 bases, with 5 bases between them. CDR1 is SNHLY and CDR2 is FYNNEI in the germline V gene. Written as DNA, the CDR3 is TGTGCCAGGGGGAACAATGAGCAGTTCTTC. Its translation: CARGNNEQFF. Full variable domain (rest looked up from reference TRBV2 and TRBJ2-1): EPEVTQTPSHQVTQMGQEVILRCVPISNHLYFYWYRQILGQKVEFLVSFYNNEISEKSEIFDDQFSVERPDGSNFTLKIRSTKLEDSAMYFCARGNNEQFFGPGTRLTVL.

The rearrangement links TRBV2 to TRBJ1-2; 7 bases map to TRBD1. This CDR3 has 14 amino acids. V lost 5 bases to trimming and J lost 5 bases; unmatched junction nucleotides: 8. CDR1 and CDR2 from the germline V gene are SNHLY and FYNNEI. The CDR3: CASSRDGTAYGYTF. In DNA form, the CDR3 reads TGTGCCAGCAGTCGCGACGGGACAGCGTATGGCTACACCTTC.

The V gene is TRBV7-9, the J gene TRBJ1-5, with D maybe TRBD1 (6 bases). The CDR3 has 13 amino acids. Trimming shortened V by 5 bases and J by 9 bases, and 14 bases separated the two germline ends. The germline CDR1 and CDR2 sequences are SEHNR and FQNEAQ (reference sequence). Here the CDR3 reads CASSEHGGRPQHF. The CDR3 nucleotides are TGTGCCAGCAGCGAGCATGGGGGCCGGCCCCAGCATTTT.

V is TRBV9 and J is TRBJ2-2; D remains unclear. Trimming pared 4 bases from V and 7 bases from J, leaving 17 bases between. In germline, CDR1 is SGDLS, CDR2 YYNGEE. This CDR3 spans 15 amino acids. For the CDR3, the DNA is TGTGCCAGCAGCCCCTACTCGACTCCCGGCGGGGAGCTGTTTTTT. It translates to CASSPYSTPGGELFF.

This clone was observed once. At one boundary the junction diverges from the germline segment, which might be a read error. The CDR3 DNA reads TGTGCTAGCAGCCCGGGGCTTGACTACGAGCAGTACTTC. Its translation: CASSPGLDYEQYF. The rearrangement joins TRBV7-7 to TRBJ2-7; D tentatively fits TRBD1 or TRBD2 (5 bases each). From germline, CDR1 is SSHAT and CDR2 FNYEAQ (reference sequence). The CDR3 spans 13 residues.